A selection of T cell receptor beta chains follows, all from one sample in a study of blood T cell repertoires in COVID-19. Profiling relied on immunoSEQ multiplex PCR, and the TCRdb table lists in-frame clones only, not all of them. The sample has 20,000 to 25,000 clones; about 89% are singletons. Sequenced input: peripheral blood. The source is a human donor in a cohort sampled during active COVID-19. Both conserved end residues are part of each CDR3. Each record gives: J gene, clone size, V gene, D gene, CDR3 DNA, CDR3 protein. D genes are given only for firm matches. Only some rows state a clone size, as once, few, many or a class for expanded clones.

J gene: TRBJ2-1
clone size: few
V gene: TRBV12-2
D gene: NA
CDR3 DNA: TGTGCAAGTCCCTCCAGCGGGAGAAGGGGTGACATCGGTGAGCAGTTCTTC
CDR3 protein: CASPSSGRRGDIGEQFF

J gene: TRBJ2-3
clone size: NA
V gene: TRBV6-4
D gene: TRBD1
CDR3 DNA: TGTGCCAGCAGTTCGGGACAGGCCACAGATACGCAGTATTTT
CDR3 protein: CASSSGQATDTQYF

J gene: TRBJ2-3
clone size: NA
V gene: TRBV2
D gene: NA
CDR3 DNA: TGTGCCAGCAGGGAGGTAGATACGCAGTATTTT
CDR3 protein: CASREVDTQYF

J gene: TRBJ2-5
clone size: NA
V gene: TRBV3-1/TRBV3-2
D gene: TRBD1
CDR3 DNA: TGTGCCAGCAGCCAAGTGTGGCAGGGGGTGGGGGAGACCCAGTACTTC
CDR3 protein: CASSQVWQGVGETQYF

J gene: TRBJ1-1
clone size: NA
V gene: TRBV6-2/TRBV6-3
D gene: NA
CDR3 DNA: TGTGCCAGCAGTTACGTCAATCGGGAGGAAGCTTTCTTT
CDR3 protein: CASSYVNREEAFF

J gene: TRBJ2-7
clone size: NA
V gene: TRBV3-1/TRBV3-2
D gene: TRBD2
CDR3 DNA: TGTGCCAGCAGCTTGGGACTAGCGAGCTACGAGCAGTACTTC
CDR3 protein: CASSLGLASYEQYF

J gene: TRBJ1-6
clone size: once
V gene: TRBV6-1
D gene: TRBD1
CDR3 DNA: TGTGCCAGCAGTGAAATCCTGACAGGGCGTGATTCACCCCTCCACTTT
CDR3 protein: CASSEILTGRDSPLHF

J gene: TRBJ1-2
clone size: NA
V gene: TRBV28
D gene: TRBD1
CDR3 DNA: TGTGCCATCGTGGACAGGGCCCGATATGGCTACACCTTC
CDR3 protein: CAIVDRARYGYTF

J gene: TRBJ2-1
clone size: NA
V gene: TRBV19
D gene: NA
CDR3 DNA: TGTGCCAGTAGTATAGGGGTCCAGTGGAGGGATGAGCAGTTCTTC
CDR3 protein: CASSIGVQWRDEQFF

J gene: TRBJ2-5
clone size: once
V gene: TRBV5-4
D gene: NA
CDR3 DNA: TGTGCCAGCAGCGAATCTACAGGGCCAGAGACCCAGTACTTC
CDR3 protein: CASSESTGPETQYF

J gene: TRBJ1-2
clone size: once
V gene: TRBV7-2
D gene: TRBD1
CDR3 DNA: TGTGCCAGCAGCGTAGGCATCGGGACAGGGCATGGCTACACCTTC
CDR3 protein: CASSVGIGTGHGYTF

J gene: TRBJ1-5
clone size: NA
V gene: TRBV12-3/TRBV12-4
D gene: NA
CDR3 DNA: TGTGCCAGCAGAAGACAGGAAAATCAGCCCCAGCATTTT
CDR3 protein: CASRRQENQPQHF

J gene: TRBJ2-1
clone size: NA
V gene: TRBV4-3
D gene: TRBD2
CDR3 DNA: TGCGCCAGCAGCCAAGAGGTAGCGGGAGGGCCTAATGAGCAGTTCTTC
CDR3 protein: CASSQEVAGGPNEQFF

J gene: TRBJ1-2
clone size: few
V gene: TRBV29-1
D gene: TRBD1
CDR3 DNA: TGCAGCGTCGGTGGACAGGCGCCATATGGCTACACCTTC
CDR3 protein: CSVGGQAPYGYTF

J gene: TRBJ2-7
clone size: NA
V gene: TRBV5-5
D gene: TRBD1
CDR3 DNA: TGTGCCAGCAGCTTGATGGGGGGGACAGGGGATTACGAGCAGTACTTC
CDR3 protein: CASSLMGGTGDYEQYF

J gene: TRBJ2-1
clone size: NA
V gene: TRBV29-1
D gene: TRBD2
CDR3 DNA: TGCAGCGTTTGGGGGGGGACGAGCTCCTACAATGAGCAGTTCTTC
CDR3 protein: CSVWGGTSSYNEQFF

J gene: TRBJ2-2
clone size: NA
V gene: TRBV7-9
D gene: NA
CDR3 DNA: TGTGCCGGGGCCTCACGGACGAACACCGGGGAGCTGTTTTTT
CDR3 protein: CAGASRTNTGELFF

J gene: TRBJ1-4
clone size: NA
V gene: TRBV18
D gene: TRBD1
CDR3 DNA: TGTGCCAGCTCACCGGGACAGGGTGAAAAACTGTTTTTT
CDR3 protein: CASSPGQGEKLFF

J gene: TRBJ2-7
clone size: NA
V gene: TRBV6-5
D gene: NA
CDR3 DNA: TGTGCCAGTGACAGCTACGAGCAGTACTTC
CDR3 protein: CASDSYEQYF

J gene: TRBJ1-5
clone size: NA
V gene: TRBV6-5
D gene: NA
CDR3 DNA: TGTGCCTGCCACAGGGACCGCAATCAGCCCCAGCATTTT
CDR3 protein: CACHRDRNQPQHF

J gene: TRBJ1-5
clone size: once
V gene: TRBV12-2
D gene: NA
CDR3 DNA: TGTGCAAGTCGCCGGGACAGCAGCAATCAGCCCCAGCATTTT
CDR3 protein: CASRRDSSNQPQHF

J gene: TRBJ1-4
clone size: NA
V gene: TRBV28
D gene: NA
CDR3 DNA: TGTGCCAGCACCTCTGGACAGCCAGAAAAACTGTTTTTT
CDR3 protein: CASTSGQPEKLFF

J gene: TRBJ2-3
clone size: NA
V gene: TRBV9
D gene: TRBD1
CDR3 DNA: TGTGCCAGCAGCATATGGACAGGACTCACAGATACGCAGTATTTT
CDR3 protein: CASSIWTGLTDTQYF

J gene: TRBJ2-2
clone size: NA
V gene: TRBV5-6
D gene: NA
CDR3 DNA: TGTGCCAGCAGCTTGGCGGGAAACACCGGGGAGCTGTTTTTT
CDR3 protein: CASSLAGNTGELFF

J gene: TRBJ2-2
clone size: NA
V gene: TRBV11-2
D gene: NA
CDR3 DNA: TGTGCCAGCAGCTTGCAGGGAAGAACCGGGGAGCTGTTTTTT
CDR3 protein: CASSLQGRTGELFF

J gene: TRBJ2-1
clone size: NA
V gene: TRBV10-3
D gene: TRBD2
CDR3 DNA: TGTGCCATCAGTGAGAAAGGGGCTAGCGGCCCCTCCTACAATGAGCAGTTCTTC
CDR3 protein: CAISEKGASGPSYNEQFF

J gene: TRBJ1-1
clone size: medium-sized
V gene: TRBV6-5
D gene: NA
CDR3 DNA: TGTGCCAGCAGTTACGATAGAGGGAGGTACACTGAAGCTTTCTTT
CDR3 protein: CASSYDRGRYTEAFF

J gene: TRBJ1-2
clone size: once
V gene: TRBV24-1
D gene: NA
CDR3 DNA: TGTGCCACCAGTGACCCCTCCGGGGGGGGCCGGGGCTATGGCTACACCTTC
CDR3 protein: CATSDPSGGGRGYGYTF

J gene: TRBJ2-2
clone size: NA
V gene: TRBV18
D gene: TRBD1
CDR3 DNA: TGTGCCAGCTCACCCGCTCCGGGACAGGGGGACACCGGGGAGCTGTTTTTT
CDR3 protein: CASSPAPGQGDTGELFF

J gene: TRBJ2-6
clone size: NA
V gene: TRBV18
D gene: NA
CDR3 DNA: TGTGCCAGCTCAGTATGGGGACAAAGCTCTGGGGCCAACGTCCTGACTTTC
CDR3 protein: CASSVWGQSSGANVLTF

J gene: TRBJ2-1
clone size: NA
V gene: TRBV5-1
D gene: TRBD2
CDR3 DNA: TGCGCCAGCAGTCGGGGGGGCGCGAGCTCCTACAATGAGCAGTTCTTC
CDR3 protein: CASSRGGASSYNEQFF

J gene: TRBJ2-1
clone size: NA
V gene: TRBV2
D gene: NA
CDR3 DNA: TGTGCCAGGCTAGTGGCGAATGAGCAGTTCTTC
CDR3 protein: CARLVANEQFF

J gene: TRBJ2-1
clone size: few
V gene: TRBV27
D gene: TRBD2
CDR3 DNA: TGTGCCAGCAGTCAGACTAGCGGGGCCTACAATGAGCAGTTCTTC
CDR3 protein: CASSQTSGAYNEQFF

J gene: TRBJ1-3
clone size: NA
V gene: TRBV11-2
D gene: NA
CDR3 DNA: TGTGCCAGCAGCTTGGGCTCGATGAACTCTGGAAACACCATATATTTT
CDR3 protein: CASSLGSMNSGNTIYF

J gene: TRBJ2-4
clone size: once
V gene: TRBV7-9
D gene: NA
CDR3 DNA: TGTGCCAGCAGCTTAGTTGGGGGGGCCCTTAGGAACATTCAGTACTTC
CDR3 protein: CASSLVGGALRNIQYF

J gene: TRBJ2-3
clone size: NA
V gene: TRBV6-5
D gene: NA
CDR3 DNA: TGTGCCAGCAGTTCGTTTACAGGGACGGATACGCAGTATTTT
CDR3 protein: CASSSFTGTDTQYF

J gene: TRBJ2-4
clone size: NA
V gene: TRBV4-3
D gene: NA
CDR3 DNA: TGCGCCAGCAGCCAAGATACTTACGCTAGTAGTCTAGCCAAAAACATTCAGTACTTC
CDR3 protein: CASSQDTYASSLAKNIQYF

J gene: TRBJ2-3
clone size: NA
V gene: TRBV6-5
D gene: NA
CDR3 DNA: TGTGCCAGCACCACGACAGGTGGGAGCACAGATACGCAGTATTTT
CDR3 protein: CASTTTGGSTDTQYF

J gene: TRBJ1-1
clone size: once
V gene: TRBV6-5
D gene: NA
CDR3 DNA: TGTGCCAGCAGTTACTACAGGGAGGGAACCACTGAAGCTTTCTTT
CDR3 protein: CASSYYREGTTEAFF

J gene: TRBJ2-6
clone size: NA
V gene: TRBV25-1
D gene: NA
CDR3 DNA: TGTGCCAGCAGTGACTCCTGGGGCCCTGGGGCCAACGTCCTGACTTTC
CDR3 protein: CASSDSWGPGANVLTF

J gene: TRBJ2-5
clone size: NA
V gene: TRBV9
D gene: TRBD2
CDR3 DNA: TGTGCCAGCAGCGGGAATAGCGGGGGGCATGAGACCCAGTACTTC
CDR3 protein: CASSGNSGGHETQYF

J gene: TRBJ2-5
clone size: NA
V gene: TRBV18
D gene: TRBD2
CDR3 DNA: TGTGCCAGCTCATCCCTAGCGGGCCAAGAGACCCAGTACTTC
CDR3 protein: CASSSLAGQETQYF

J gene: TRBJ2-7
clone size: NA
V gene: TRBV7-8
D gene: TRBD1
CDR3 DNA: TGTGCCAGCAGATCCGGGACAGGGGGTGGGCAGCAGTACTTC
CDR3 protein: CASRSGTGGGQQYF

J gene: TRBJ2-3
clone size: NA
V gene: TRBV21-1
D gene: NA
CDR3 DNA: TGTGCCATCACGCCCCTCAGACAGGGAGTCACAGATACGCAGTATTTT
CDR3 protein: CAITPLRQGVTDTQYF

J gene: TRBJ2-2
clone size: large
V gene: TRBV30
D gene: NA
CDR3 DNA: TGTGCCTGGGGCCACCGGGAGCTGTTTTTT
CDR3 protein: CAWGHRELFF

J gene: TRBJ2-5
clone size: NA
V gene: TRBV7-9
D gene: NA
CDR3 DNA: TGTGCCAGCAGCTTAGCTCGGGTCGGGGAGACCCAGTACTTC
CDR3 protein: CASSLARVGETQYF

J gene: TRBJ2-1
clone size: NA
V gene: TRBV14
D gene: NA
CDR3 DNA: TGTGCCAGCAGCCACCTCCATGAGCAGTTCTTC
CDR3 protein: CASSHLHEQFF

J gene: TRBJ2-3
clone size: NA
V gene: TRBV9
D gene: NA
CDR3 DNA: TGTGCCAGCAGCCCTAGAGGAGGAGATAGCACAGATACGCAGTATTTT
CDR3 protein: CASSPRGGDSTDTQYF

J gene: TRBJ2-1
clone size: NA
V gene: TRBV7-2
D gene: NA
CDR3 DNA: TGTGCCAGCAGCACGCGGACTGGATTAACCTACAATGAGCAGTTCTTC
CDR3 protein: CASSTRTGLTYNEQFF